Shown below are 29 T cell receptor beta chains from a single sample sequenced in a study of regulatory T cells in long-lasting Graves disease. Library construction for TCR beta used iRepertoire HTBI primers and Arm-PCR of CDR3 regions. TCRdb reprocessed the multiplex PCR reads via MiXCR and lists one record per CDR3 protein. The table shows 520,000 or so distinct CDR3 sequences, with around 12% occurring only once. The time point: newly diagnosed GD, antithyroid drugs for less than 3 months. Researchers made the TCR library from RNA that was extracted from PBMCs. The same specimen was also included in a second study, on T cells in Graves' hyperthyroidism and ophthalmopathy.

Specimen: peripheral blood mononuclear cells (PBMCs), collected at new diagnosis, from a patient treated with antithyroid drugs. The receptors shown here come from a woman in her twenties or thirties with Graves disease.

There are many counts of this clonotype. The genes are TRBV27 and TRBJ1-2; D may be TRBD1 (5 bases). Germline values: CDR1 MNHEY, CDR2 SMNVEV (reference sequence). This CDR3 has 14 residues. V shed 2 bases and J shed 4 bases, with 11 bases lying between them. CDR3 sequence: CASSLNPGSYGYTF. The CDR3 DNA follows: TGTGCCAGCAGTTTAAACCCAGGGAGCTATGGCTACACCTTC.

This clonotype appeared many times. The chain has TRBV19 and TRBJ1-1; no definite D call. This CDR3 contains 15 residues. Germline loops: CDR1 LNHDA, CDR2 SQIVND (reference sequence). V was pared by 7 bases and J by 0 bases, with 15 bases between. CDR3: CASKGAWGVNTEAFF. The CDR3 bases are TGTGCCAGTAAGGGAGCGTGGGGAGTGAACACTGAAGCTTTCTTT.

This clonotype was seen at least ten times. V gene TRBV5-1 combines with J gene TRBJ2-1; TRBD1 matches at 7 bases. This CDR3 spans 13 amino acids. CDR1 SGHRS and CDR2 YFSETQ come from the germline V gene. Trimming at V came to 9 bases and at J to 5 bases, leaving 8 bases not matched to a gene. The CDR3 region has the DNA TGCGCCACCCGGGGACAGCCAGACAATGAGCAGTTCTTC. As protein: CATRGQPDNEQFF. The entire variable domain, with the rest obtained from reference TRBV5-1 and TRBJ2-1, is as follows: KAGVTQTPRYLIKTRGQQVTLSCSPISGHRSVSWYQQTPGQGLQFLFEYFSETQRNKGNFPGRFSGRQFSNSRSEMNVSTLELGDSALYLCATRGQPDNEQFFGPGTRLTVL.

This clonotype was recorded at least ten times. J is TRBJ2-7 and V is TRBV25-1; D not resolved. CDR3 size: 13 residues. With 0 bases removed from V and 5 bases from J, the gap between germline ends came to 8 bases. Germline V gene data show CDR1 as MGHDK and CDR2 as SYGVNS. CDR3 residues: CASSEYRRDEQYF. The CDR3 DNA sequence: TGTGCCAGCAGTGAATATCGCCGCGACGAGCAGTACTTC.

A note on this clonotype: This may come from a read error, since a much larger clone is one base off. This chain uses TRBV5-4 with TRBJ1-4; D possibly corresponds to TRBD1 (5 bases). This CDR3 is 12 amino acids long. Germline V gene sequence: CDR1 SGHNT, CDR2 YYREEE (reference sequence). The V end lost 3 bases, the J end lost 5 bases, and 5 bases lay between the germline ends. CDR3 region: CASSWDNEKLFF. The CDR3 bases are TGTGCCAGCAGCTGGGACAATGAAAAACTGTTTTTT.

This clonotype has more than one count but fewer than ten. J is TRBJ2-7 and V is TRBV5-5; the D gene could be TRBD1 or TRBD2 (6 bases each). Germline V gives CDR1 SGHKS, CDR2 YYEKEE (reference sequence). There are 13 residues in the CDR3. The V gene lost 5 bases and the J gene lost 3 bases, with 12 bases spanning the gap. The CDR3 DNA reads as TGTGCCAGCAGGGTGGGGGGCGGCTACGAGCAGTACTTC. This codes for CASRVGGGYEQYF.

This clonotype was found many times. V usage is TRBV2 and J usage is TRBJ2-2; D is tentatively TRBD1 or TRBD2 (5 bases each). The V gene's germline CDR1 is SNHLY and CDR2 FYNNEI. The V end was cut by 6 bases, the J end by 11 bases, with 22 bases between. The CDR3 consists of 15 residues. CDR3 in DNA: TGTGCCAGCAGGCTCCCGGGACCAGCAGCACATGAGCTGTTTTTT. It is translated as CASRLPGPAAHELFF.

The rearrangement uses TRBV5-5 and TRBJ2-1, with TRBD2 identical over 10 bases. CDR1 SGHKS and CDR2 YYEKEE come from the germline V gene (reference sequence). CDR3 size: 15 residues. The V segment lost 4 bases and the J segment 4 bases; nucleotides outside the gene matches: 5. For the CDR3, the DNA is TGTGCCAGCAGCCTTAGCGGGAGGAATTACAATGAGCAGTTCTTC. It encodes CASSLSGRNYNEQFF.

At least ten counts were recorded for this clonotype. Written as DNA, the CDR3 is TGTGCCAGTAGTATAGGGTGGAGTGAGAACACTGAAGCTTTCTTT. The encoded protein is CASSIGWSENTEAFF. This chain links TRBV19 with TRBJ1-1; D unclear. The germline V and J ends were trimmed by 1 base and 1 base, with 10 bases remaining between them. CDR3 length equals 15 residues. Germline V gene lookup returns CDR1 LNHDA and CDR2 SQIVND (reference sequence).

This clonotype was counted many times. The chain recombines TRBV18 with TRBJ2-1; the match to TRBD2 covers 8 bases. Germline V gene lookup returns CDR1 KGHSH and CDR2 LQKENI. The ends lost 3 bases at V and 6 bases at J; junction bases unmatched: 4. The CDR3 runs 14 residues. The CDR3 DNA sequence: TGTGCCAGCTCACCGGGACTAGGAATCAATGAGCAGTTCTTC. Its protein is CASSPGLGINEQFF. The entire variable domain, with the rest obtained from reference TRBV18 and TRBJ2-1, is as follows: NAGVMQNPRHLVRRRGQEARLRCSPMKGHSHVYWYRQLPEEGLKFMVYLQKENIIDESGMPKERFSAEFPKEGPSILRIQQVVRGDSAAYFCASSPGLGINEQFFGPGTRLTVL.

Concerning this clonotype itself: The germline gene is not matched at one end of the junction; a read error may be the cause. The J gene is TRBJ2-3, the V gene TRBV7-3, with TRBD1 matching over 7 bases. Germline assignment: CDR1 SGHTA and CDR2 FQGTGA. This CDR3 has 16 amino acids. CDR3 loop: CASSSGINRGTDTHYF. For the CDR3, the DNA is TGTGCCAGCAGCTCTGGGATAAACAGGGGCACAGATACGCACTATTTT.

This clonotype has ten or more counts. The V gene is TRBV11-2, the J gene TRBJ2-1, with 7 bases aligning to TRBD1. The trim removed 4 bases at V and 5 bases at J, leaving 11 bases unmatched. The CDR3 length is 16 residues. Per the germline V gene, CDR1 is SGHAT and CDR2 is FQNNGV. The CDR3 DNA is TGTGCCAGCAGCTCTTGGACAGGAGAGACTCACAATGAGCAGTTCTTC. Translated: CASSSWTGETHNEQFF.

This clonotype was counted at least ten times. The junction differs from germline at one of its ends, possibly a read error. V usage is TRBV2 and J usage is TRBJ1-2, with D unresolved. Per germline, CDR1 SNHLY and CDR2 FYNNEI. The CDR3 covers 12 residues. DNA for the CDR3: TGTGCCAGCAATGGGGATAACCATGGCTACACCTTC. Translated, it gives CASNGDNHGYTF.

Only a few counts were recorded for this clonotype. The chain combines TRBV6-2 or TRBV6-3 with TRBJ2-7, with TRBD1 matching 8 bases. Losses at the gene ends were 10 bases for V and 2 bases for J; bases not matched to a gene: 7. CDR1 and CDR2 (germline): MNHEY, SVGEGT. This CDR3 contains 13 residues. The CDR3 sequence is CANEGQEAYEQYF. The CDR3 bases are TGTGCCAACGAGGGACAGGAGGCCTACGAGCAGTACTTC.

The chain combines TRBV9 with TRBJ2-5; 7 bases agree with TRBD2. The CDR3 covers 14 residues. CDR1 SGDLS and CDR2 YYNGEE come from the germline V gene. J was trimmed by 2 bases and V by 4 bases; bases with no gene match: 5. The CDR3 spells CASSIEGGQETQYF. CDR3 nucleotides: TGTGCCAGCAGCATAGAGGGAGGGCAAGAGACCCAGTACTTC.

This clonotype was picked up many times. The J gene is TRBJ2-7, the V gene TRBV6-2 or TRBV6-3; D is perhaps TRBD1 (5 bases). The ends were cut back, 5 bases at V and 4 bases at J, with 21 bases in the middle. Germline values: CDR1 MNHEY, CDR2 SVGEGT. This CDR3 region has 16 residues. The CDR3 DNA sequence: TGTGCCAGCAGTGAAGCAGGGTCGGTGGGCCCGTACGAGCAGTACTTC. Amino acid sequence: CASSEAGSVGPYEQYF.

This clonotype was found many times. The chain joins TRBV6-1 to TRBJ1-1; no clear D. Germline CDR1 and CDR2: MNHNS and SASEGT. CDR3 length equals 14 residues. Trimming shortened V by 6 bases and J by 4 bases, and 15 bases separated the two germline ends. Here the CDR3 DNA reads TGTGCCAGCAGCCTGGGCGCCGAGGGCACTGAAGCTTTCTTT. Translated: CASSLGAEGTEAFF.

This clonotype was picked up a small number of times. The chain is built from TRBV7-9 and TRBJ2-3; 10 bases line up with TRBD1. Germline V gene sequence: CDR1 SEHNR, CDR2 FQNEAQ (reference sequence). The CDR3 sequence is 16 residues long. V shed 2 bases, J shed 4 bases, and the junction held 6 bases outside the gene matches. DNA of the CDR3: TGTGCCAGCAGCTTATGGGGACAGGGGTCCCCAGATACGCAGTATTTT. Encoded protein: CASSLWGQGSPDTQYF.

A remark on this clonotype: One base away lies a much larger clone, so this may be a sequencing read error. This chain uses TRBV11-3 with TRBJ1-1; D ambiguous. The germline V gene encodes CDR1 SGHNT and CDR2 YENEEA. CDR3 size: 16 residues. V lost 3 bases and J 5 bases, leaving 19 bases between the germline ends. CDR3 in amino acids: CASSLAGIRTWTEAFF. Here the CDR3 DNA reads TGTGCCAGCAGCTTGGCAGGTATCCGGACCTGGACTGAAGCTTTCTTT. The variable domain in full, with the rest retrieved from reference TRBV11-3 and TRBJ1-1, is EAGVVQSPRYKIIEKKQPVAFWCNPISGHNTLYWYLQNLGQGPELLIRYENEEAVDDSQLPKDRFSAERLKGVDSTLKIQPAELGDSAVYLCASSLAGIRTWTEAFFGQGTRLTVV.

V gene TRBV14 combines with J gene TRBJ2-2; the D is unclear. V lost 1 base, J lost 2 bases, and 14 bases lay in between. This CDR3 has 17 residues. CDR1 SGHDN and CDR2 FVKESK come from the germline V gene. CDR3 amino acids: CASSQGRPDPNTGELFF. Written as DNA, the CDR3 is TGTGCCAGCAGCCAAGGTCGTCCAGACCCTAACACCGGGGAGCTGTTTTTT.

This clonotype was picked up many times. The genes are TRBV2 and TRBJ2-1; a weak D match, TRBD1 (5 bases). The germline V and J ends were trimmed by 3 bases and 0 bases, with 6 bases remaining between them. CDR1 and CDR2 from the germline V gene are SNHLY and FYNNEI. The length of the CDR3 is 14 residues. The CDR3 reads CASSEDNSYNEQFF. Here the CDR3 DNA reads TGTGCCAGCAGTGAGGACAACTCCTACAATGAGCAGTTCTTC.

This clonotype has a count of ten or more. The chain combines TRBV5-1 with TRBJ2-3; maybe TRBD2 (6 bases). Germline V CDR1 and CDR2: SGHRS, YFSETQ. CDR3 length equals 12 residues. The V and J ends lost 8 bases and 6 bases respectively, with 13 bases between them. In DNA, the CDR3 is TGCGCCAGTGCGACTAGTTGGGATACGCAGTATTTT. Translation: CASATSWDTQYF. The full variable domain, in which reference TRBV5-1 and TRBJ2-3 provide the parts outside the CDR3, is KAGVTQTPRYLIKTRGQQVTLSCSPISGHRSVSWYQQTPGQGLQFLFEYFSETQRNKGNFPGRFSGRQFSNSRSEMNVSTLELGDSALYLCASATSWDTQYFGPGTRLTVL.

The chain employs TRBV19 and TRBJ1-1; tentative D call: TRBD1 (5 bases). The ends were cut back, 5 bases at V and 10 bases at J, with 14 bases in the middle. The CDR3 length is 12 residues. CDR1 is LNHDA, CDR2 SQIVND, per germline (reference sequence). The CDR3 sequence: CASSVPGFAAFF. The CDR3 DNA reads as TGTGCCAGTAGTGTGCCAGGGTTTGCAGCTTTCTTT.

The chain recombines TRBV19 with TRBJ2-1; tentatively, D is TRBD2 (6 bases). CDR1 LNHDA and CDR2 SQIVND come from the germline V gene (reference sequence). Trimming took off 0 bases at V and 10 bases at J, with 10 bases between the two ends. The CDR3 runs to 13 residues. The chain's CDR3 is CASSIDREEEQFF. DNA of the CDR3: TGTGCCAGTAGTATAGACAGGGAGGAGGAGCAGTTCTTC.

Ten or more counts support this clonotype. The gene calls are TRBV6-5 and TRBJ1-5; D is uncertain. Trimming stripped 0 bases from V and 7 bases from J, with 16 bases between. The CDR3 loop spans 16 amino acids. Germline CDR1 reads MNHEY; CDR2 reads SVGAGI. DNA of the CDR3: TGTGCCAGCAGTTACTCCGGTCAGCCGGGAGGGCAGCCCCAGCATTTT. It codes for CASSYSGQPGGQPQHF.

The chain uses TRBV12-3 or TRBV12-4 and TRBJ2-2; 7 bases agree with TRBD2. The CDR3 loop spans 12 amino acids. J gave up 11 bases and V 6 bases, and 6 bases lay outside the gene matches. This chain's CDR3 is CASRTAGDELFF. Here the CDR3 DNA reads TGTGCCAGCAGGACCGCGGGGGATGAGCTGTTTTTT.

The chain employs TRBV27 and TRBJ2-3; D is unclear. Germline CDR1 and CDR2: MNHEY and SMNVEV (reference sequence). There are 14 residues in the CDR3. V was cut by 2 bases and J by 4 bases, with 10 bases left in between. The CDR3 DNA reads as TGTGCCAGCAGTTTAATAGGCGGCCCAGATACGCAGTATTTT. It yields the protein CASSLIGGPDTQYF.

This clonotype has a count of ten or more. The rearrangement uses TRBV6-2 or TRBV6-3 and TRBJ2-7; 8 positions match TRBD1. The germline V gene encodes CDR1 MNHEY and CDR2 SVGEGT. The CDR3 spans 17 residues. V shed 5 bases and J 3 bases; nucleotides not matched to a gene: 15. The CDR3 coding sequence is TGTGCCAGCAGTCGCTCCACCCCCGGGACAGGCGGCTACGAGCAGTACTTC. Protein: CASSRSTPGTGGYEQYF.

A word on this clonotype: A read error may be the cause here, since a much bigger clone is one base away. In DNA form, the CDR3 reads TGTGCCAGCAGCCCCCCGATCGGGTCAGTCGCCGGGGAGCTGTTTTTT. Amino acids: CASSPPIGSVAGELFF. J is TRBJ2-2 and V is TRBV28; D ambiguous. Trimming cost V 6 bases and J 6 bases, with 20 bases left between them. CDR3 size: 16 residues. Per the germline V gene, CDR1 is MDHEN and CDR2 is SYDVKM.